This TCR beta chain is from a study of read filtering for tumor transcriptome and immune sequencing (dated by TCRdb to the early 2020s). Study-level background: The cohort had under 20 male and 14 female patients with a mean age of about 71 years, ranging from about 40 to 85. One main goal was a read-filtering strategy for immune repertoire data, in particular deciding whether clonotypes backed by only one read should be removed. Per sample, about 4.05 to 10.27 million TCR-region mapped reads were obtained with IR-seq, compared with only about 80 to 1,300 with RNA-seq. By revised international staging, 8 or 9 patients were R-ISS I, under 20 were R-ISS II and roughly 7 were R-ISS III. TCR repertoires obtained by targeted immune repertoire sequencing and by bulk whole-transcriptome sequencing performed on the same bone marrow samples were compared. After DNase treatment, whole-transcriptome libraries were prepared using the TruSeq RNA Access Library Prep Kit.

Study-wide findings and limitations: Clonotypes were captured by IR-seq at much higher depth and more reliably than by RNA-seq, and smaller IR-seq throughput was sufficient for identification of most shared clonotypes. In IR-seq, single-read clonotypes were approximately 82% of clonotypes but around 3.2% of total reads; in RNA-seq they were 60% to 75% of clonotypes and 35% to 55% of reads. Removing single-read clonotypes increased the correlation between IR-seq and RNA-seq shared clonotype proportions. Rather than purified T cells, the sorted CD138-negative fraction was a mixed bone marrow immune population.

TCR libraries were built from 400 ng RNA with the Immunoverse kit, using molecular barcoded adaptors covering alpha/delta and beta/gamma chains. TCR library preparation used the same RNA that went into transcriptome sequencing. TCR libraries were sequenced on an Illumina HiSeq 4000 with 2 x 150 cycles. As for how the authors treated the data: With MiXCR, TCR reads were aligned to human V, D, J and C references and assembled into CDR3 clonotypes, with quality filtering and error correction included. The tcR package in R was used for analysis of clonotype counts and gene usage diversity. For inspection of raw mapping reads, RNA-seq reads were mapped by STAR aligner version 2.5.3a onto GRCh37 of the human genome. IR-seq fastq files were randomly downsampled with Seqtk 1.3 to test the effect of sequencing depth on detected clonotypes. TCRdb itself trimmed the public reads at Q25 with fastp, ran MiXCR and retained productive beta chains. Records with the same CDR3 protein are collapsed into one entry carrying the most frequent genes and DNA. TCRdb's processing, not the authors' own work, is the source of the V and J calls. This sample comprises about 39,000 distinct CDR3 sequences, 14% of them detected only once. The ten biggest clones cover roughly 6.4% of the sample.

Bone marrow was sampled from every patient at the time of active disease. Isolation of bone marrow mononuclear cells was performed by Ficoll-Hypaque density gradient centrifugation. To remove myeloma plasma cells, the cells were labeled with CD138 magnetic microbeads on a MACS separator, and CD138-negative cells were then collected by negative selection. Flow cytometry on an Attune NxT with CD138 antibodies was used to check the purity of the isolated cells. TRIzol reagent was used to extract total RNA, and a NanoDrop spectrophotometer was used to quantify the extracted RNA. Paired RNA-seq and IR-seq were performed on the CD138-negative bone marrow sample of each patient. With regard to this clonotype: Its antigen has not been determined. The missing conserved phenylalanine or tryptophan at the end of this CDR3 makes a read error likely.

The sample comprised a population of CD138-negative cells sorted from bone marrow. Reading the label with the study, this specimen's cell subset or site is: bone marrow mononuclear cells depleted of CD138+ plasma/myeloma cells by negative magnetic selection. This TCR was recovered from a donor over 35 with multiple myeloma.

For the CDR3, the sequence is CASSSAYGYTL. The DNA sequence is TGTGCCAGCAGCTCCGCCTATGGCTACACCCTC. The receptor chain draws on TRBV11-3 and TRBJ1-2, with the D gene call left open. CDR1 and CDR2 were assigned from the germline V gene as SGHNT and YENEEA. Deletion took 4 bases off V and 4 bases off J, with a span of 4 bases between the germline ends. The CDR3 spans 11 residues, counting both ends. Only the CDR3 DNA stays, 33 bases, in frame from base 1.